These 23 T cell receptor beta chains originate from one sample sequenced in a study of a mutant IDH1 vaccine in newly diagnosed glioma. Time point in this sample: week 11, during vaccination. Doses comprised 300 ug of mutant IDH1 20-mer peptide each, plus topical imiquimod. The protocol was immunoSEQ multiplex PCR, while the TCRdb copy is restricted to in-frame clones and leaves out a portion. The table includes about 25,000 clones, around 82% detected once. No antigen has been identified for these receptors. The sequenced sample was PBMCs, obtained from a glioma patient whose treatment included an IDH1 peptide vaccine. These receptors were taken from a woman aged 18 to 35 with glioma.

The chain recombines TRBV30 with TRBJ1-5, with TRBD1 identical over 7 bases. CDR3 length equals 14 residues. Germline V CDR1 and CDR2: GTSNPN, SVGIG (reference sequence). With V trimmed by 3 bases and J by 3 bases, 5 bases remained unmatched. Here the CDR3 DNA reads TGTGCCTGGAGGTCCGGGACAGTCAATCAGCCCCAGCATTTT. It is translated as CAWRSGTVNQPQHF.

In its sample, this clone was seen once. The chain uses TRBV2 and TRBJ1-1; TRBD1 agrees at 10 bases. With 2 bases clipped from V and 10 bases from J, the junction kept 10 bases outside the gene matches. The V gene's germline CDR1 is SNHLY and CDR2 FYNNEI. This CDR3 spans 15 amino acids. The CDR3 here is CASSESTGGGLGAFF. CDR3 nucleotide sequence: TGTGCCAGCAGTGAATCGACAGGGGGCGGGTTGGGAGCTTTCTTT.

V gene TRBV4-1 combines with J gene TRBJ1-5; TRBD1 aligns across 8 bases. J lost 3 bases, V lost 4 bases, and 2 bases had no gene match. The CDR3 contains 14 residues. Germline CDR1 and CDR2: MGHRA and YSYEKL. This CDR3 reads CASSPTGDNQPQHF. The CDR3 DNA reads TGCGCCAGCAGCCCGACAGGGGACAATCAGCCCCAGCATTTT.

J is TRBJ2-1 and V is TRBV4-1; D is uncertain. V was clipped by 3 bases and J by 4 bases, with 7 bases between them. The germline gives CDR1 MGHRA, CDR2 YSYEKL. This CDR3 is 13 amino acids long. The CDR3 here is CASSQYRYNEQFF. DNA for the CDR3: TGCGCCAGCAGCCAGTATCGATACAATGAGCAGTTCTTC.

The CDR3: CAWSTNNQKKTRTVEQYF. CDR3 nucleotides: TGTGCCTGGAGTACAAACAACCAGAAGAAGACACGAACGGTCGAGCAGTACTTC. The chain carries TRBV30 and TRBJ2-7, with D uncertain. In germline, CDR1 is GTSNPN, CDR2 SVGIG (reference sequence). V lost 2 bases, J lost 6 bases, and 29 bases lay in between. This CDR3 has 18 residues. Looking up the rest from reference TRBV30 and TRBJ2-7 gives the full variable domain: SQTIHQWPATLVQPVGSPLSLECTVEGTSNPNLYWYRQAAGRGLQLLFYSVGIGQISSEVPQNLSASRPQDRQFILSSKKLLLSDSGFYLCAWSTNNQKKTRTVEQYFGPGTRLTVT.

The gene calls are TRBV7-3 and TRBJ2-7, with a tentative D call TRBD2 (6 bases). This CDR3 is built from 14 residues. Trimming took off 5 bases at V and 3 bases at J, with 14 bases between the two ends. Germline CDR1 SGHTA, CDR2 FQGTGA. The CDR3 loop is CASSPQAGGYEQYF. CDR3 nucleotide sequence: TGTGCCAGCAGCCCCCAGGCCGGGGGCTACGAGCAGTACTTC.

This rearrangement joins TRBV4-1 to TRBJ2-3; D is unresolved. The germline gives CDR1 MGHRA, CDR2 YSYEKL. V lost 4 bases, J lost 0 bases, and 11 bases lay in between. CDR3 length: 15 residues. The CDR3 sequence: CASSPVAYSTDTQYF. CDR3 in DNA: TGCGCCAGCAGCCCTGTGGCGTATAGCACAGATACGCAGTATTTT.

The chain recombines TRBV6-1 with TRBJ2-7; D not resolved. Per germline, CDR1 MNHNS and CDR2 SASEGT. The CDR3 has 13 amino acids. V lost 1 base and J 6 bases, leaving 10 bases between the germline ends. CDR3: CASSEGVISEQYF. The CDR3 DNA follows: TGTGCCAGCAGTGAAGGAGTTATCAGCGAGCAGTACTTC.

The chain uses TRBV6-1 and TRBJ1-2; the match to TRBD1 covers 8 bases. Germline trimming cut 7 bases from V and 1 base from J; bases unmatched to any gene: 8. The CDR3 covers 15 residues. The germline V gene has CDR1 MNHNS and CDR2 SASEGT. The CDR3 loop reads CASISGQGNNYGYTF. The CDR3 DNA sequence: TGTGCCAGCATCAGTGGACAGGGAAATAACTATGGCTACACCTTC.

V gene TRBV4-1 combines with J gene TRBJ1-5; D not resolved. Germline CDR1 and CDR2: MGHRA and YSYEKL. The germline V and J ends were trimmed by 4 bases and 7 bases, with 20 bases remaining between them. The length of the CDR3 is 16 residues. CDR3 protein: CASSPDGGQAGQPQHF. In DNA form, the CDR3 reads TGCGCCAGCAGCCCCGACGGTGGGCAGGCGGGCCAGCCCCAGCATTTT.

This chain links TRBV6-5 with TRBJ1-1; 7 bases fit TRBD1. Germline assignment: CDR1 MNHEY and CDR2 SVGAGI. The CDR3 length is 14 residues. Losses at the gene ends were 7 bases for V and 0 bases for J; bases not matched to a gene: 5. DNA of the CDR3: TGTGCCAGCACACAGGGGATTGTGAACACTGAAGCTTTCTTT. Its protein is CASTQGIVNTEAFF.

The chain links TRBV7-8 to TRBJ2-2; possibly TRBD2 for D (6 bases). The V and J ends lost 3 bases and 1 base respectively, with 9 bases between them. In germline, CDR1 is SGHVS, CDR2 FQNEAQ. The CDR3 length is 15 residues. The CDR3 sequence is CASSFSGVNTGELFF. The DNA of the CDR3 is TGTGCCAGCAGCTTTAGCGGAGTGAACACCGGGGAGCTGTTTTTT.

This clone was recorded a few times. V and J are TRBV18 and TRBJ1-1; D not certain. The CDR3 extends over 15 amino acids. The V end was cut by 0 bases, the J end by 3 bases, with 11 bases between. Germline V gene lookup returns CDR1 KGHSH and CDR2 LQKENI. The CDR3 bases are TGTGCCAGCTCACCACCTTTAGGGATGTACACTGAAGCTTTCTTT. Protein: CASSPPLGMYTEAFF.

This clone was seen a single time. The chain links TRBV4-1 to TRBJ1-3; the D is unclear. The ends were cut back, 4 bases at V and 1 base at J, with 11 bases in the middle. CDR3 length: 15 amino acids. Germline V lookup: CDR1 MGHRA, CDR2 YSYEKL. The CDR3 region is CASSPTWGSGNTIYF. The CDR3 DNA reads TGCGCCAGCAGCCCAACTTGGGGTTCTGGAAACACCATATATTTT.

The chain uses TRBV5-4 and TRBJ2-7, with a possible D match to TRBD2 (6 bases). V was pared by 5 bases and J by 3 bases, with 18 bases between. The CDR3 is made up of 15 amino acids. Germline V CDR1 and CDR2: SGHNT, YYREEE (reference sequence). CDR3 sequence: CASSYGGSPSYEQYF. The CDR3 DNA follows: TGTGCCAGCAGTTACGGAGGGAGTCCCAGCTACGAGCAGTACTTC.

This rearrangement joins TRBV7-9 to TRBJ2-7, with 7 bases aligning to TRBD2. V trimming: 5 bases; J trimming: 2 bases; junction bases outside the gene matches: 9. Germline CDR1 and CDR2: SEHNR and FQNEAQ (reference sequence). The CDR3 extends over 15 amino acids. The CDR3 DNA is TGTGCCAGCAGCCTCATGGGGGGGGGAACCTACGAGCAGTACTTC. It specifies CASSLMGGGTYEQYF. Full variable domain (outside the CDR3, taken from reference TRBV7-9 and TRBJ2-7): DTGVSQNPRHKITKRGQNVTFRCDPISEHNRLYWYRQTLGQGPEFLTYFQNEAQLEKSRLLSDRFSAERPKGSFSTLEIQRTEQGDSAMYLCASSLMGGGTYEQYFGPGTRLTVT.

The V gene is TRBV6-6, the J gene TRBJ2-7; D ambiguous. CDR3 length equals 12 residues. Germline loops: CDR1 MNHNY, CDR2 SVGAGI (reference sequence). Trimming stripped 4 bases from V and 7 bases from J, with 11 bases between. The CDR3 loop is CASSFLSGEQYF. CDR3 bases: TGTGCCAGCAGTTTCCTTAGTGGAGAGCAGTACTTC.

The chain couples TRBV4-1 to TRBJ1-1; possible D gene TRBD1, 6 bases. Trimming took off 4 bases at V and 5 bases at J, with 17 bases between the two ends. CDR3 length: 15 amino acids. Germline V CDR1 and CDR2: MGHRA, YSYEKL. The DNA of the CDR3 is TGCGCCAGCAGCCTCGGAAAGGGTAGGGGGACTGAAGCTTTCTTT. This encodes CASSLGKGRGTEAFF.

This chain joins TRBV19 and TRBJ1-1; no definite D call. The CDR3 extends over 13 amino acids. Germline values: CDR1 LNHDA, CDR2 SQIVND (reference sequence). Deletions cut 8 bases from V and 5 bases from J, with 15 bases between. DNA of the CDR3: TGTGCCAGTGATGCGGGAAGTTTGACTGAAGCTTTCTTT. This codes for CASDAGSLTEAFF.

The genes are TRBV7-9 and TRBJ1-6; no reliable D call. The length of the CDR3 is 16 residues. CDR1 and CDR2 (germline): SEHNR, FQNEAQ (reference sequence). Trimming left V 5 bases short and J 0 bases short, with 11 bases between. Here the CDR3 DNA reads TGTGCCAGCAGCGCCGGGGTCGCCTCCTATAATTCACCCCTCCACTTT. Amino acids: CASSAGVASYNSPLHF.

The chain joins TRBV19 to TRBJ2-7; 7 bases are a match to TRBD1. CDR3 length equals 14 residues. Germline CDR1 reads LNHDA; CDR2 reads SQIVND (reference sequence). V lost 0 bases to trimming and J lost 6 bases; unmatched junction nucleotides: 5. CDR3 DNA: TGTGCCAGTAGTATAGAAGACAGGGTGGGCGAGCAGTACTTC. It translates to CASSIEDRVGEQYF.

The V gene is TRBV4-1, the J gene TRBJ2-3; 12 bases are a match to TRBD2. Losses at the gene ends were 4 bases for V and 1 base for J; bases not matched to a gene: 3. In germline, CDR1 is MGHRA, CDR2 YSYEKL. There are 16 residues in the CDR3. Written as DNA, the CDR3 is TGCGCCAGCAGCCCTGGACTAGCGGGACGCACAGATACGCAGTATTTT. Its translation is CASSPGLAGRTDTQYF.

The chain uses TRBV4-1 and TRBJ2-1; either TRBD1 or TRBD2 may supply D (6 bases each). There are 14 residues in the CDR3. Germline V lookup: CDR1 MGHRA, CDR2 YSYEKL. The V end was cut by 0 bases, the J end by 8 bases, with 11 bases between. In nucleotides, the CDR3 is TGCGCCAGCAGCCAAGATCGGGGGCCTTATGAGCAGTTCTTC. This translates into CASSQDRGPYEQFF.